One and the same sample provided the 31 T cell receptor beta chains below, sequenced in a study of response to subunit inactivated influenza vaccine. TCRdb redid the calling of the RT-PCR reads with MiXCR, one entry per CDR3 protein. Of about 500,000 distinct CDR3 sequences listed, 7.2% are singletons. The specimen was PBMCs from blood, collected 23 months after vaccination. These receptors were taken from a man aged 45 to 75 who received an inactivated influenza vaccine.

This clonotype was seen ten or more times. The chain employs TRBV7-9 and TRBJ2-1; D not certain. The CDR3 totals 11 residues. The V end lost 5 bases, the J end lost 15 bases, and 14 bases lay between the germline ends. CDR1 and CDR2 (germline): SEHNR, FQNEAQ (reference sequence). The CDR3 coding sequence is TGTGCCAGCAGCGGTGACGTACGGCCGTTCTTC. Protein: CASSGDVRPFF.

In this sample, this clonotype turned up a few times. This chain joins TRBV11-3 and TRBJ2-1, with 16 positions matching TRBD2. V shed 0 bases and J 9 bases; nucleotides not matched to a gene: 5. The CDR3 contains 17 residues. Germline CDR1 SGHNT, CDR2 YENEEA. As DNA, the CDR3 is TGTGCCAGCAGCTTAGATGGGACTAGCGGGAGGGCCGCTGAGCAGTTCTTC. Translating it yields CASSLDGTSGRAAEQFF. The whole variable domain, filled in from reference TRBV11-3 and TRBJ2-1, reads EAGVVQSPRYKIIEKKQPVAFWCNPISGHNTLYWYLQNLGQGPELLIRYENEEAVDDSQLPKDRFSAERLKGVDSTLKIQPAELGDSAVYLCASSLDGTSGRAAEQFFGPGTRLTVL.

This clonotype has just a few counts. The V gene is TRBV3-1, the J gene TRBJ2-1; D gene unclear. This CDR3 has 12 amino acids. CDR1 and CDR2 (germline): LGHDT, YNNKEL (reference sequence). The ends were cut back, 3 bases at V and 12 bases at J, with 12 bases in the middle. The CDR3 DNA reads as TGTGCCAGCAGCCACGACCCCGATGGGCAGTTCTTC. Amino acids: CASSHDPDGQFF.

This chain joins TRBV4-2 and TRBJ2-5; maybe TRBD1 (6 bases). V gave up 0 bases and J gave up 5 bases, with 16 bases separating them. From germline, CDR1 is LGHNA and CDR2 YNFKEQ. The CDR3 sequence is 16 residues long. As DNA, the CDR3 is TGTGCCAGCAGCCAAGAAGGGAACAGGGAGAAGGAGACCCAGTACTTC. This translates into CASSQEGNREKETQYF.

This clonotype was detected a few times. The gene calls are TRBV6-2 or TRBV6-3 and TRBJ1-4; TRBD1 matches 9 bases. Germline V gives CDR1 MNHEY, CDR2 SVGEGT. The ends lost 6 bases at V and 7 bases at J; junction bases unmatched: 15. The CDR3 is 17 amino acids. This CDR3 reads CASSPRLNRGQGEKLFF. CDR3 nucleotide sequence: TGTGCCAGCAGCCCCCGTCTTAACAGGGGGCAGGGTGAAAAACTGTTTTTT.

The gene calls are TRBV5-1 and TRBJ2-2; D assignment may be TRBD1 or TRBD2 (6 bases each). The V end lost 1 base, the J end lost 4 bases, and 11 bases lay between the germline ends. The CDR3 has 15 residues. CDR1 SGHRS and CDR2 YFSETQ come from the germline V gene. CDR3 residues: CASSLTGAGTGELFF. DNA of the CDR3: TGCGCCAGCAGCTTGACGGGGGCCGGCACCGGGGAGCTGTTTTTT.

There are a few counts of this clonotype. This chain uses TRBV27 with TRBJ1-6, with no clear D. Germline V CDR1 and CDR2: MNHEY, SMNVEV (reference sequence). This CDR3 region has 15 residues. With 5 bases removed from V and 1 base from J, the gap between germline ends came to 9 bases. The CDR3 sequence: CASSVGASYNSPLHF. The CDR3 nucleotides read TGTGCCAGCAGTGTGGGCGCGTCCTATAATTCACCCCTCCACTTT.

Written as DNA, the CDR3 is TGTGCCAGCAGCATTAGAAGTTACGGTCTAGCGGACGCGGAGCAGTTCTTC. Its protein product is CASSIRSYGLADAEQFF. The chain carries TRBV11-2 and TRBJ2-1; 7 bases are a match to TRBD2. This CDR3 region has 17 residues. CDR1 and CDR2 from the germline V gene are SGHAT and FQNNGV. The V segment lost 5 bases and the J segment 10 bases; nucleotides outside the gene matches: 20.

The chain has TRBV27 and TRBJ1-1, with 9 bases aligning to TRBD1. Germline V lookup: CDR1 MNHEY, CDR2 SMNVEV (reference sequence). CDR3 length equals 14 residues. The V segment lost 5 bases and the J segment 4 bases; nucleotides outside the gene matches: 5. CDR3 DNA: TGTGCCAGCAGTCCCGGGACAGGGCCCACTGAAGCTTTCTTT. Protein: CASSPGTGPTEAFF.

In this sample, this clonotype turned up many times. The CDR3 bases are TGTGCCAGCAGTATAGCGATAACCTACAATGAGCAGTTCTTC. Its translation is CASSIAITYNEQFF. The chain has TRBV6-2 or TRBV6-3 and TRBJ2-1; tentatively, D is TRBD2 (5 bases). The length of the CDR3 is 14 residues. V was shortened by 5 bases and J by 2 bases, with 10 bases between the two germline ends. Germline assignment: CDR1 MNHEY and CDR2 SVGEGT.

This clonotype has a count of ten or more. The chain uses TRBV5-1 and TRBJ2-2, with D maybe TRBD2 (6 bases). Germline CDR1 is SGHRS and CDR2 is YFSETQ. V dropped 4 bases and J dropped 0 bases, with 16 bases sitting between them. This CDR3 spans 17 amino acids. The CDR3 protein is CASSRRAGAANTGELFF. The CDR3 DNA reads TGCGCCAGCAGCCGGAGGGCCGGAGCGGCGAACACCGGGGAGCTGTTTTTT.

Only a few counts were recorded for this clonotype. The chain couples TRBV6-1 to TRBJ1-4; D is unresolved. This CDR3 contains 15 residues. The V end lost 7 bases, the J end lost 2 bases, and 14 bases lay between the germline ends. The germline V gene encodes CDR1 MNHNS and CDR2 SASEGT. CDR3 sequence: CASTKGGETNEKLFF. The CDR3 coding sequence is TGTGCCAGCACCAAGGGCGGGGAGACTAATGAAAAACTGTTTTTT.

This clonotype has just a few counts. The chain links TRBV29-1 to TRBJ2-1; possibly TRBD2 for D (6 bases). Trimming left V 5 bases short and J 4 bases short, with 18 bases between. The CDR3 has 15 amino acids. The germline V gene encodes CDR1 SQVTM and CDR2 ANQGSEA. In DNA form, the CDR3 reads TGCAGCGTTAGCCCGGGACTCTCCTCATACAATGAGCAGTTCTTC. Its translation: CSVSPGLSSYNEQFF.

The chain couples TRBV7-2 to TRBJ2-2; no reliable D call. The V end lost 5 bases, the J end lost 5 bases, and 15 bases lay between the germline ends. Germline V gene data show CDR1 as SGHTA and CDR2 as FQGNSA. The CDR3 spans 15 residues. CDR3 loop: CASSPFNPMTGELFF. CDR3 sequence (DNA): TGTGCCAGCAGCCCTTTTAACCCGATGACCGGGGAGCTGTTTTTT.

This clonotype was found many times. The chain employs TRBV3-1 and TRBJ2-3, with 8 bases identical to TRBD2. The V and J ends lost 2 bases and 2 bases, in that order; junction bases with no gene match: 6. Germline V lookup: CDR1 LGHDT, CDR2 YNNKEL (reference sequence). This CDR3 is 16 amino acids long. DNA for the CDR3: TGTGCCAGCAGCCAACTTAGCGGGGAGTACACAGATACGCAGTATTTT. This gives the protein CASSQLSGEYTDTQYF.

This clonotype has more than one count but fewer than ten. The gene calls are TRBV7-2 and TRBJ2-7; 8 positions agree with TRBD1. Trimming removed 5 bases from V and 5 bases from J; junction bases left unmatched: 8. The germline CDR1 and CDR2 sequences are SGHTA and FQGNSA. This CDR3 has 14 residues. CDR3 DNA sequence: TGTGCCAGCAGCACAGGACAGGGAAAGAACGAGCAGTACTTC. Translating it yields CASSTGQGKNEQYF.

This clonotype occurred many times. The CDR3 nucleotides are TGTGCCACCAGTGATCCCCCTGGGGTCTTCAATCAGCCCCAGCATTTT. Translating it yields CATSDPPGVFNQPQHF. This chain links TRBV24-1 with TRBJ1-5; D gene uncertain. The V gene lost 3 bases and the J gene lost 3 bases, with 14 bases spanning the gap. Germline loops: CDR1 KGHDR, CDR2 SFDVKD. This CDR3 is 16 amino acids long.

The rearrangement joins TRBV10-3 to TRBJ2-5; either TRBD1 or TRBD2 may supply D (6 bases each). V was cut by 7 bases and J by 4 bases, with 13 bases left in between. Germline values: CDR1 ENHRY, CDR2 SYGVKD. The CDR3 runs to 13 residues. CDR3 sequence: CAITGGLGETQYF. CDR3 DNA sequence: TGTGCCATCACCGGGGGCCTGGGAGAGACCCAGTACTTC.

This clonotype was observed many times. The V gene is TRBV4-1, the J gene TRBJ1-1; 7 positions match TRBD1. Looked up from germline, CDR1 is MGHRA and CDR2 is YSYEKL. The CDR3 runs to 14 residues. V gave up 7 bases and J gave up 6 bases; unmatched junction bases: 11. The CDR3 nucleotides are TGCGCCAGCACCCGTACCGGACAGGACCCTGAAGCTTTCTTT. Translating it yields CASTRTGQDPEAFF.

The J gene is TRBJ1-4, the V gene TRBV19; possibly TRBD1 for D (6 bases). The germline gives CDR1 LNHDA, CDR2 SQIVND (reference sequence). This CDR3 spans 14 amino acids. Between the trimmed V and J ends, which lost 7 bases and 7 bases, there was a span of 16 bases. The CDR3, as DNA: TGTGCCAGTATTAAACAGGGTCCTGGTGAAAAACTGTTTTTT. Encoded protein: CASIKQGPGEKLFF.

This clonotype was seen ten or more times. The CDR3, as DNA: TGTGCCATCAGTGAGAGGGCTTTCGGGACTGAAGCTTTCTTT. It is translated as CAISERAFGTEAFF. V gene TRBV10-3 combines with J gene TRBJ1-1; D is uncertain. This CDR3 is built from 14 residues. The V end lost 2 bases, the J end lost 5 bases, and 12 bases lay between the germline ends. Germline assignment: CDR1 ENHRY and CDR2 SYGVKD.

This clonotype showed up just a few times. The rearrangement joins TRBV10-3 to TRBJ2-2, with D possibly being TRBD2 (5 bases). Trimming removed 5 bases from V and 3 bases from J, with 10 bases in between. The CDR3 covers 14 residues. The germline gives CDR1 ENHRY, CDR2 SYGVKD. In DNA, the CDR3 is TGTGCCATCAGTTTCCGGGATGACACCGGGGAGCTGTTTTTT. This encodes CAISFRDDTGELFF.

V is TRBV5-1 and J is TRBJ1-1; D unresolved. Germline V gene data show CDR1 as SGHRS and CDR2 as YFSETQ. V shed 5 bases and J shed 1 base, with 12 bases lying between them. The CDR3 loop spans 14 amino acids. CDR3 in DNA: TGCGCCAGCAGATCTCCGGTGAGGAACACTGAAGCTTTCTTT. Translated, it gives CASRSPVRNTEAFF.

This clonotype was recorded at least ten times. The chain joins TRBV4-3 to TRBJ2-2; tentative D call: TRBD1 (6 bases). The CDR3 has 17 amino acids. Germline V gene sequence: CDR1 LGHNA, CDR2 YSLEER. The ends were cut back, 4 bases at V and 0 bases at J, with 15 bases in the middle. The CDR3 DNA sequence: TGCGCCAGCAGCCGCGCATGGACAGTTCCGAACACCGGGGAGCTGTTTTTT. Protein product: CASSRAWTVPNTGELFF.

This rearrangement joins TRBV7-2 to TRBJ1-6; D perhaps matches TRBD1 (6 bases). Trimming removed 3 bases at V and 7 bases at J, with 13 bases between. Germline V gene data show CDR1 as SGHTA and CDR2 as FQGNSA. The CDR3 sequence is 15 residues long. The CDR3 protein is CASSFGGQNNSPLHF. The CDR3 DNA sequence: TGTGCCAGCAGCTTTGGAGGACAGAACAATTCACCCCTCCACTTT.

This clonotype was detected ten times or more. The V call is TRBV5-1, the J call TRBJ2-3, with D possibly being TRBD1 or TRBD2 (5 bases each). Germline V gives CDR1 SGHRS, CDR2 YFSETQ. The CDR3 sequence is 15 residues long. V lost 2 bases to trimming and J lost 0 bases, with 10 bases between them. The CDR3 here is CASSFGAPSTDTQYF. CDR3 bases: TGCGCCAGCAGCTTCGGGGCACCTAGCACAGATACGCAGTATTTT.

The chain employs TRBV29-1 and TRBJ2-7; the match to TRBD2 covers 11 bases. The ends lost 7 bases at V and 5 bases at J; junction bases unmatched: 10. The CDR3 is 14 residues long. Germline-derived CDR1 and CDR2 are SQVTM and ANQGSEA. Written as DNA, the CDR3 is TGCAGCGCCGGTCCTAGACTAGCGGGAAACGAGCAGTACTTC. This gives the protein CSAGPRLAGNEQYF.

This clonotype was observed many times. The V gene is TRBV10-3, the J gene TRBJ2-7; the D call may be TRBD1 or TRBD2 (5 bases each). CDR3 length equals 15 residues. Deletions cut 4 bases from V and 0 bases from J, with 13 bases between. The germline V gene encodes CDR1 ENHRY and CDR2 SYGVKD. Here the CDR3 DNA reads TGTGCCATCAGTGGGGACCTTGAGAGCTCCTACGAGCAGTACTTC. Translation: CAISGDLESSYEQYF.

The table lists this clonotype with many counts. This chain connects TRBV15 to TRBJ2-7; tentatively, D is TRBD2 (5 bases). This CDR3 contains 14 residues. Germline V gene data show CDR1 as LNHNV and CDR2 as YYDKDF (reference sequence). The V and J ends lost 0 bases and 5 bases respectively, with 11 bases between them. CDR3 protein: CATSRDGEGDEQYF. The DNA of the CDR3 is TGTGCCACCAGCAGAGATGGAGAGGGCGACGAGCAGTACTTC.

This clonotype has just a few counts. The chain is built from TRBV27 and TRBJ2-7; TRBD2 agrees at 7 bases. V shed 5 bases, J shed 2 bases, and the junction held 9 bases outside the gene matches. Germline assignment: CDR1 MNHEY and CDR2 SMNVEV (reference sequence). This CDR3 contains 15 residues. CDR3: CASSPGLVQPYEQYF. As DNA, the CDR3 is TGTGCCAGCAGTCCCGGACTAGTCCAACCCTACGAGCAGTACTTC.

The V call is TRBV20-1, the J call TRBJ2-3, with D unresolved. The ends were cut back, 6 bases at V and 3 bases at J, with 13 bases in the middle. This CDR3 comprises 13 residues. CDR1 is DFQATT and CDR2 is SNEGSKA in the germline V gene (reference sequence). As DNA, the CDR3 is TGCAGTGCCATTCTAATAGGGACAGATACGCAGTATTTT. Its translation is CSAILIGTDTQYF.